The text below deals with one TCR beta chain. Its antigen is unknown. From germline, CDR1 is MNHNS and CDR2 SASEGT. The CDR3 covers 14 residues. The ends were cut back, 2 bases at V and 1 base at J, with 8 bases in the middle. This sample was taken from a study of T cell clones after liver transplantation. Study as a whole: Post-transplant blood was tracked for graft-donor-reactive T cell clones identified in a pre-transplant mixed lymphocyte reaction. Without induction therapy, subjects received standard immunosuppression until 12-24 months post-transplant. Study outcomes and limitations: Graft donor-reactive T cells may have migrated into the graft rather than being deleted.

Sorting of unstimulated PBMCs yielded separate CD3+CD4+ and CD3+CD8+ fractions. Measured with immunoSEQ multiplex PCR; TCRdb has only the in-frame clones, and not every one. The sample includes roughly 97,000 clones, 75% to 90% seen only once; the top ten take approximately 0.93%. This receptor was obtained from a human donor who received a liver transplant. The V and J genes are TRBV6-1 and TRBJ1-1; D gene uncertain. Source: CD4+ T cells from blood, taken before liver transplant. As DNA, the CDR3 is TGTGCCAGCAGTGAATTGGGGTCGAACACTGAAGCTTTCTTT. It codes for CASSELGSNTEAFF.